The present TCR beta chain was sequenced within a study of T cells in Graves' hyperthyroidism and ophthalmopathy. Researchers took RNA transcripts and amplified the TCR beta CDR3 regions from them. When the TCR CDR3 underwent first-round RT-PCR, the HTBI primer set was used. One entry per CDR3 protein results from TCRdb running MiXCR on the multiplex PCR reads. The table shows under 350,000 distinct CDR3 sequences, with roughly an eighth occurring only once. Exclusion criteria comprised uncontrolled infection, other autoimmune disease, pregnancy or lactation. Trimming left V 6 bases short and J 3 bases short, with 11 bases between. Germline assignment: CDR1 DFQATT and CDR2 SNEGSKA (reference sequence). The CDR3 loop spans 12 amino acids. This clonotype was observed many times.

The material sequenced was blood. The receptor's source is a woman between 40 and 50 years old with Graves' hyperthyroidism. This sequence joins TRBV20-1 and TRBJ2-5; perhaps TRBD2 as D (6 bases). The CDR3, as DNA: TGCAGTGCCCCGGGACTCAAAGAGACCCAGTACTTC. Residues: CSAPGLKETQYF.